These 15 T cell receptor beta chains share one sample of origin, sequenced in a study of T-cell reconstitution after alpha-beta-depleted transplantation in children. Molecular barcoding with unique molecular identifiers was used for the TCRbeta library. TCRdb passed the PCR reads through MiXCR, listing each CDR3 protein once. This sample yields over 100,000 distinct CDR3 sequences, of which under 9% are seen a single time; around 15% belongs to the top ten. Here the sequenced sample was PBMCs, taken before TCRalphabeta/CD19-depleted stem cell transplant. Receptor source: a boy aged 2 to 10 with acute lymphoblastic leukemia, due to receive a stem cell transplant.

V usage is TRBV20-1 and J usage is TRBJ2-5, with D perhaps matching TRBD1 (5 bases). CDR1 is DFQATT and CDR2 is SNEGSKA in the germline V gene (reference sequence). V was clipped by 5 bases and J by 7 bases, with 20 bases between them. The CDR3 sequence is 14 residues long. The CDR3 protein is CSASQGAGSWTQYF. CDR3 in DNA: TGCAGTGCTTCCCAAGGGGCAGGGTCGTGGACCCAGTACTTC.

This chain joins TRBV19 and TRBJ1-1, with 8 nucleotides matching TRBD1. CDR3 size: 15 residues. The V segment lost 5 bases and the J segment 1 base; nucleotides outside the gene matches: 6. CDR1 LNHDA and CDR2 SQIVND come from the germline V gene (reference sequence). CDR3 loop: CASSLRTGKNTEAFF. In nucleotides, the CDR3 is TGTGCCAGTAGTCTTCGGACAGGGAAGAACACTGAAGCTTTCTTT.

The rearrangement joins TRBV28 to TRBJ2-5; unclear D gene. CDR1 is MDHEN, CDR2 SYDVKM, per germline. Deletions cut 8 bases from V and 5 bases from J, with 18 bases between. The CDR3 extends over 14 amino acids. CDR3 residues: CASGPGLGGETQYF. DNA for the CDR3: TGTGCCAGCGGCCCCGGGCTCGGCGGCGAGACCCAGTACTTC.

The J gene is TRBJ2-7, the V gene TRBV3-1; 9 bases line up with TRBD2. The germline V gene has CDR1 LGHDT and CDR2 YNNKEL (reference sequence). V trimming: 6 bases; J trimming: 5 bases; junction bases outside the gene matches: 5. The CDR3 is 13 residues long. The CDR3: CASRGAGGNEQYF. In DNA form, the CDR3 reads TGTGCCAGCAGGGGAGCGGGGGGCAACGAGCAGTACTTC.

The V and J genes are TRBV7-8 and TRBJ2-5; tentative D call: TRBD1 (5 bases). V lost 3 bases to trimming and J lost 3 bases, with 5 bases between them. The CDR3 totals 12 residues. Germline V gives CDR1 SGHVS, CDR2 FQNEAQ. The CDR3 protein is CASSLDKETQYF. The CDR3 coding sequence is TGTGCCAGCAGCTTGGACAAAGAGACCCAGTACTTC.

This clonotype was counted ten times or more. One end of the junction varies from germline; a read error may be responsible. The gene calls are TRBV6-2 or TRBV6-3 and TRBJ2-1, with D possibly called TRBD1 or TRBD2 (5 bases each). The CDR3 length is 14 residues. Germline V gene lookup returns CDR1 MNHEY and CDR2 SVGEGT. The CDR3 sequence is CASSYSGPSNEQFF. CDR3 DNA sequence: TGTGCCAGCAGCTACTCGGGACCGTCCAATGAGCAGTTCTTC.

The table lists this clonotype with a few counts. The chain employs TRBV5-1 and TRBJ2-7, with D perhaps matching TRBD1 or TRBD2 (6 bases each). Germline V gene data show CDR1 as SGHRS and CDR2 as YFSETQ. V was clipped by 0 bases and J by 2 bases, with 12 bases between them. The CDR3 consists of 15 residues. The CDR3 coding sequence is TGCGCCAGCAGCTTGGCCGGGGGCAAAACCTACGAGCAGTACTTC. Protein: CASSLAGGKTYEQYF.

The genes are TRBV20-1 and TRBJ2-3; 11 nucleotides match TRBD2. Germline V lookup: CDR1 DFQATT, CDR2 SNEGSKA (reference sequence). V lost 5 bases and J lost 6; bases outside the gene matches: 13. The CDR3 length is 16 residues. DNA for the CDR3: TGCAGTGCTCCCCCCACGGCTAGCGGGGGGCCCGATACGCAGTATTTT. Encoded protein: CSAPPTASGGPDTQYF.

The V call is TRBV7-6, the J call TRBJ2-1; D possibly corresponds to TRBD1 (6 bases). V was shortened by 5 bases and J by 3 bases, with 14 bases between the two germline ends. Germline CDR1 reads SGHVS; CDR2 reads FNYEAQ. The CDR3 covers 15 residues. The CDR3 coding sequence is TGTGCCAGCAGCCCCACAGGGTTTGACTACAATGAGCAGTTCTTC. As protein: CASSPTGFDYNEQFF.

Many counts were recorded for this clonotype. The chain employs TRBV12-3 or TRBV12-4 and TRBJ1-3; 11 nucleotides align to TRBD1. This CDR3 is 18 amino acids long. J gave up 3 bases and V 6 bases, and 13 bases lay outside the gene matches. The CDR3 protein is CASSLRTGTGGGGNTIYF. The CDR3, as DNA: TGTGCCAGCAGCTTACGGACCGGGACAGGGGGAGGTGGAAACACCATATATTTT.

This clonotype appeared a few times. The chain employs TRBV20-1 and TRBJ2-7; D gene ambiguous. Trimming cost V 7 bases and J 4 bases, with 20 bases left between them. Germline CDR1 DFQATT, CDR2 SNEGSKA (reference sequence). The CDR3 extends over 14 amino acids. CDR3 protein: CSGKLNTDWYEQYF. CDR3 in DNA: TGCAGTGGGAAGCTAAACACGGATTGGTACGAGCAGTACTTC.

There are a few counts of this clonotype. This chain joins TRBV2 and TRBJ2-1, with D unclear. This CDR3 is 11 amino acids long. V was pared by 3 bases and J by 8 bases, with 5 bases between. The germline CDR1 and CDR2 sequences are SNHLY and FYNNEI. The CDR3 nucleotides are TGTGCCAGCAGTGATAGTGATGAGCAGTTCTTC. Translating it yields CASSDSDEQFF.

This clonotype has at least ten counts. The chain joins TRBV5-6 to TRBJ1-1, with D perhaps matching TRBD1 (5 bases). The CDR3 spans 13 residues. Germline CDR1 SGHDT, CDR2 YYEEEE. V dropped 2 bases and J dropped 5 bases, with 10 bases sitting between them. The CDR3 DNA reads as TGTGCCAGCAGCTTTGTGGGGGGGACTGAAGCTTTCTTT. As protein: CASSFVGGTEAFF.

This clonotype was found a few times. The chain joins TRBV28 to TRBJ2-4, with D tentatively TRBD2 (6 bases). The CDR3 totals 11 residues. CDR1 MDHEN and CDR2 SYDVKM come from the germline V gene. Trimming removed 5 bases at V and 7 bases at J, with 6 bases between. The CDR3 loop reads CASSGGNIQYF. The CDR3 region has the DNA TGTGCCAGCAGTGGGGGGAACATTCAGTACTTC.

A word on this clonotype: As the CDR3 is not closed by the conserved phenylalanine or tryptophan, this likely results from a read error. CDR3 bases: TGTGCCAGTAGTGCGACTAGCGGGGGCGCCAATGAGCAGTTCTGC. Its translation: CASSATSGGANEQFC. The chain employs TRBV19 and TRBJ2-1; 12 nucleotides match TRBD2. The ends lost 5 bases at V and 6 bases at J; junction bases unmatched: 5. The germline gives CDR1 LNHDA, CDR2 SQIVND (reference sequence). The CDR3 covers 15 residues.